This is a list of T cell receptor beta chains from one sample in a study of neoadjuvant anti-PD-1 for oral cavity cancer. Repertoires were generated with immunoSEQ multiplex PCR, while TCRdb's copy carries only in-frame clones and drops some. Here the sample spans 20,000 to 25,000 clones, around 43% being singletons. The source was tumor tissue, collected after nivolumab (anti-PD-1) treatment. The receptors here all came from a person aged 35-79 years with oral cavity squamous cell carcinoma. Each CDR3 is given with its conserved first and last residue. Fields, in order: J gene, clone size, V gene, CDR3 protein. The size of a clone is reported for some rows only, either as once, few or many, or as a class for expanded clones.

>TRBJ2-5|-|TRBV7-6
CASSRSSGGVRETQYF
>TRBJ2-1|once|TRBV30
CAWSPARNEQFF
>TRBJ2-7|once|TRBV19
CATTGSREQYF
>TRBJ2-7|-|TRBV6-6
CASSPLGGSEQYF
>TRBJ1-2|-|TRBV6-1
CASSSRDLGFGYTF
>TRBJ2-5|-|TRBV6-1
CAGGQGEFVTQYF
>TRBJ2-5|-|TRBV5-4
CASSSVGQGDQETQYF
>TRBJ2-2|-|TRBV11-3
CASSPHSGENGELFF
>TRBJ1-3|few|TRBV15
CATSSMDRGAGNTIYF
>TRBJ1-3|-|TRBV4-3
CASSQLTEGNTIYF
>TRBJ2-2|-|TRBV7-8
CASSLAARFSGELFF
>TRBJ2-7|few|TRBV5-1
CASSLDRTYEQYF
>TRBJ2-3|medium-sized|TRBV7-9
CASSTPMGTDTQYF
>TRBJ2-5|large|TRBV7-2
CASSLTRDGSGTQYF
>TRBJ2-7|-|TRBV6-1
CASRRGLAVLGEQYF
>TRBJ1-1|few|TRBV6-1
CASKQTGVNTEAFF
>TRBJ1-4|-|TRBV19
CASSIVGGVEKLFF
>TRBJ1-1|-|TRBV29-1
CSAEKTGNTEAFF
>TRBJ2-2|-|TRBV4-1
CASSHRSYSQPNTGELFF
>TRBJ2-1|-|TRBV7-8
CASSLGASGGVEQFF
>TRBJ1-2|few|TRBV19
CASSITRGQGGYTF
>TRBJ2-7|-|TRBV15
CATSRAPYEQYF